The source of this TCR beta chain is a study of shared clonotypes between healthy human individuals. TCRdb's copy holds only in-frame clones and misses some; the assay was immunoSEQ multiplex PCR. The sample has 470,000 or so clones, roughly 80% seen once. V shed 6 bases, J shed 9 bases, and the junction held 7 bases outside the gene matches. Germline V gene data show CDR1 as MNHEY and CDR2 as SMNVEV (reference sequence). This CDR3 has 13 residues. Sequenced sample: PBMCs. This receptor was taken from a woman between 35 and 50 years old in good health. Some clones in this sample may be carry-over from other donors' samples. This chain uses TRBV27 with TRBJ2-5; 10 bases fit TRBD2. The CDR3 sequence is CASSLAGAMAQYF. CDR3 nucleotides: TGTGCCAGCAGCCTAGCGGGAGCAATGGCCCAGTACTTC.